This T cell receptor (beta chain) derives from a study of blood T cell repertoires in COVID-19. At the level of the study: Sources were T cells, B-cell-depleted T cells, or PBMCs; the material itself was cDNA or gDNA.

Clones were sequenced by immunoSEQ multiplex PCR, and TCRdb holds only the in-frame ones, with some missing. The sample yields under 500,000 clones, around nine tenths seen once. This CDR3 has 16 amino acids. V dropped 4 bases and J dropped 8; count of bases not matched to a gene: 9. Germline V CDR1 and CDR2: KGHSH, LQKENI. Participants, roughly 18 to 100 years old, spanned around 25 US areas. Specimen: PBMCs or T cells enriched from blood (not recorded which). The chain recombines TRBV18 with TRBJ1-4; 11 positions match TRBD1. This sequence originates from a woman aged 18-29 years with acute COVID-19. This chain's CDR3 is CASSQTGTGGLEKLFF. CDR3 coding DNA: TGTGCCAGCTCACAGACTGGGACAGGGGGATTGGAAAAACTGTTTTTT.